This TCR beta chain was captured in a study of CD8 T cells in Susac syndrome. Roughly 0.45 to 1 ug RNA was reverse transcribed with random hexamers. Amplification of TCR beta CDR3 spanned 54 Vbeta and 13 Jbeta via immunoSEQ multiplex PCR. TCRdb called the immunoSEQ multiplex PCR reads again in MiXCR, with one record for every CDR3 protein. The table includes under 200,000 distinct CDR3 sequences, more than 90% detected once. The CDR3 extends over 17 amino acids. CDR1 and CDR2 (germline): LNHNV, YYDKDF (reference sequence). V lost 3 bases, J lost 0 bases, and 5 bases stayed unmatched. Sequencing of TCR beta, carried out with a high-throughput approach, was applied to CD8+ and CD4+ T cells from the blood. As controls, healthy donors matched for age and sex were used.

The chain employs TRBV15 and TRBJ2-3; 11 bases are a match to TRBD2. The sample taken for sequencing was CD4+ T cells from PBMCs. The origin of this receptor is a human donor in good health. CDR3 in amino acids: CATSSYSGGGSTDTQYF. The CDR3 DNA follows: TGTGCCACCAGCAGCTATAGCGGGGGGGGCAGCACAGATACGCAGTATTTT.